This T cell receptor (beta chain) is from a study of T cells after yellow fever vaccination. In germline, CDR1 is LNHDA, CDR2 SQIVND (reference sequence). The CDR3 runs to 14 residues. V dropped 5 bases and J dropped 5; count of bases not matched to a gene: 6. Using its own MiXCR run on the 5' RACE reads, TCRdb lists one record per CDR3 protein. The table lists under 500,000 distinct CDR3 sequences, 18% of them singletons. Study observations and caveats: Secondary responses were weaker yet peaked faster, day 5 versus 15. Post-booster reappearance was seen for most primary-vaccination clones (roughly 97% CD4, roughly 91% CD8). Only a small proportion of the clonotypes turned up in both the CD4 and the CD8 compartments, likely arising from convergent recombination.

As to this clonotype: As yet, its antigen is unknown.

The rearrangement uses TRBV19 and TRBJ1-5; 7 bases match TRBD1. The TCR sequence derives from a man aged 18 to 30 who received the YFV17D yellow fever vaccine. Sequenced material: PBMCs, taken before the yellow fever booster vaccination. CDR3 nucleotide sequence: TGTGCCAGTAGTTTACAGGGGATCGATCAGCCCCAGCATTTT. It yields the protein CASSLQGIDQPQHF.